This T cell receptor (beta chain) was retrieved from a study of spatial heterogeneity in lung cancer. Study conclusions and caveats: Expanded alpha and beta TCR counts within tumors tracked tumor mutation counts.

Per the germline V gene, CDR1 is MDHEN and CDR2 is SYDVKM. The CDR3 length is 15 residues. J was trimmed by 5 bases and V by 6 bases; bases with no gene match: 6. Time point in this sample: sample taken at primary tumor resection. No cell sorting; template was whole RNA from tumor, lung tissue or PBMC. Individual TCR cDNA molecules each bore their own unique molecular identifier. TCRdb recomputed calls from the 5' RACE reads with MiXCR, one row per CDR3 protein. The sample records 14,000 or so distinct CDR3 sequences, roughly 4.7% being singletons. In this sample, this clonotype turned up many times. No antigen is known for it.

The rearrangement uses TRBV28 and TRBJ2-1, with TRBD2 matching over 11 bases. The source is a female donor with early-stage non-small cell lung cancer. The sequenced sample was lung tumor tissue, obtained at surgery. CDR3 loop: CASSISLAGDNEQFF. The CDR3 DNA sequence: TGTGCCAGCAGCATTTCACTAGCGGGGGACAATGAGCAGTTCTTC.